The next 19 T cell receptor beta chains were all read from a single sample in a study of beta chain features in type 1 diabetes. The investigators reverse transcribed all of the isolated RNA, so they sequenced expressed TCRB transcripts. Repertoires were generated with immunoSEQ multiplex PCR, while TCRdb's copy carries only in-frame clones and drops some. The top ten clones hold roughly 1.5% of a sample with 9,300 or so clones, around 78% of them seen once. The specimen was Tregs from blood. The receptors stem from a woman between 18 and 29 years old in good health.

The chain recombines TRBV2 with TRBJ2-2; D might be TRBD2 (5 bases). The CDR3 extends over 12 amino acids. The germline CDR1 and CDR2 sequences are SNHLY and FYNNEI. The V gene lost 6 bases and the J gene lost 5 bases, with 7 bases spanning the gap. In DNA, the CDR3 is TGTGCCAGCAGGAGGGATACCGGGGAGCTGTTTTTT. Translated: CASRRDTGELFF.

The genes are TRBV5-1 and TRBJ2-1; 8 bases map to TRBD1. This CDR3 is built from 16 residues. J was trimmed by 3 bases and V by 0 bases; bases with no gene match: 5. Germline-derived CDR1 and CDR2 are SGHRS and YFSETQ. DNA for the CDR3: TGCGCCAGCAGCTTGGCGGGACAGGTAGGCTACAATGAGCAGTTCTTC. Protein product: CASSLAGQVGYNEQFF.

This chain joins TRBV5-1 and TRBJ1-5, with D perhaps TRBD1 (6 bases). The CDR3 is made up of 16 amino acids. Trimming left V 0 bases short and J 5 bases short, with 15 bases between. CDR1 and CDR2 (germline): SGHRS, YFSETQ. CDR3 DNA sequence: TGCGCCAGCAGCTTGGGCCCGTTAGGGGGGGATCAGCCCCAGCATTTT. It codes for CASSLGPLGGDQPQHF.

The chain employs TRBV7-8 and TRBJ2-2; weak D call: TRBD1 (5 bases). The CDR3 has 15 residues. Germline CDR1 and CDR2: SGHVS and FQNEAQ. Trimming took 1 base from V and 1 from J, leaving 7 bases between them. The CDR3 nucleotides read TGTGCCAGCAGCTTAGTTGACAGGAACACCGGGGAGCTGTTTTTT. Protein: CASSLVDRNTGELFF.

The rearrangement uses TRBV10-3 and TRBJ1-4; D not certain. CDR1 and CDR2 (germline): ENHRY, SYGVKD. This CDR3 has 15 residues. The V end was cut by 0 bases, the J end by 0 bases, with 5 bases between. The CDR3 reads CAISESRATNEKLFF. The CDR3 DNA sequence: TGTGCCATCAGTGAGTCACGGGCAACTAATGAAAAACTGTTTTTT.

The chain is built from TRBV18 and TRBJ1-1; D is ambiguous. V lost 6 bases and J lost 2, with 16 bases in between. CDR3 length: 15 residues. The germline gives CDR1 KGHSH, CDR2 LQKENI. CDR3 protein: CASSPMAGGNTEAFF. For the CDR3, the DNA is TGTGCCAGCTCTCCGATGGCCGGAGGTAACACTGAAGCTTTCTTT.

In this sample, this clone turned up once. DNA for the CDR3: TGTGCCAGCAGCTTATACAACTCTGGAAACACCATATATTTT. Its protein is CASSLYNSGNTIYF. The J gene is TRBJ1-3, the V gene TRBV7-6, with D hard to call. Looked up from germline, CDR1 is SGHVS and CDR2 is FNYEAQ. The CDR3 totals 14 residues. The V end lost 2 bases, the J end lost 0 bases, and 5 bases lay between the germline ends.

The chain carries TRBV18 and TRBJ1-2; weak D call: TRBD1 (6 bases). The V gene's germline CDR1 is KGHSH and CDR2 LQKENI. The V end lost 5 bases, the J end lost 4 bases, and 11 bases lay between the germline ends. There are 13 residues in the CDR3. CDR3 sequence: CASSTSDSYGYTF. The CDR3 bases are TGTGCCAGCTCAACTTCGGACAGCTATGGCTACACCTTC.

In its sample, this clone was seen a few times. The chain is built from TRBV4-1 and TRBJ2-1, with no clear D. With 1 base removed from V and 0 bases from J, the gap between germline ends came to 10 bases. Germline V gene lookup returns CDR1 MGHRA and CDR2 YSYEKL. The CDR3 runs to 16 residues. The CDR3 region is CASSQVNMVSYNEQFF. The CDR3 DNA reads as TGCGCCAGCAGCCAAGTTAACATGGTCTCCTACAATGAGCAGTTCTTC.

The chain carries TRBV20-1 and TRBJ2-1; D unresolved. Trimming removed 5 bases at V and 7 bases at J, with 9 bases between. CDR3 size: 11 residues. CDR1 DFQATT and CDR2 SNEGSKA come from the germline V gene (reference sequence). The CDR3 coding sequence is TGCAGTGCTGCGCCTAATAATGAGCAGTTCTTC. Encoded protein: CSAAPNNEQFF.

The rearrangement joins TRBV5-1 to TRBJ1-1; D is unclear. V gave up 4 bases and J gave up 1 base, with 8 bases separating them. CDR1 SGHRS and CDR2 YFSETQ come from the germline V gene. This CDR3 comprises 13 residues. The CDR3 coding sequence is TGCGCCAGCAGCCAACTCACGAACACTGAAGCTTTCTTT. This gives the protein CASSQLTNTEAFF.

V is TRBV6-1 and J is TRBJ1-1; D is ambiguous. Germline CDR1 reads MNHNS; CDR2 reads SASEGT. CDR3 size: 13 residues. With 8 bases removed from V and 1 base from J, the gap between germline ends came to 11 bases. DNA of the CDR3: TGTGCCAGCTCTAGGCGGGAGAACACTGAAGCTTTCTTT. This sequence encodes CASSRRENTEAFF.

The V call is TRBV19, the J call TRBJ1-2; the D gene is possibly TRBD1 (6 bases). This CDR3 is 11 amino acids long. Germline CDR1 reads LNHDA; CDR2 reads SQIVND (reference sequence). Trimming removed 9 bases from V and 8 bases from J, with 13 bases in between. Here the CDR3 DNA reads TGTGCCAGCGTTTCCAGGGGCGGCTACACCTTC. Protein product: CASVSRGGYTF. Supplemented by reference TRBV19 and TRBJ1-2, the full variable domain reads DGGITQSPKYLFRKEGQNVTLSCEQNLNHDAMYWYRQDPGQGLRLIYYSQIVNDFQKGDIAEGYSVSREKKESFPLTVTSAQKNPTAFYLCASVSRGGYTFGSGTRLTVV.

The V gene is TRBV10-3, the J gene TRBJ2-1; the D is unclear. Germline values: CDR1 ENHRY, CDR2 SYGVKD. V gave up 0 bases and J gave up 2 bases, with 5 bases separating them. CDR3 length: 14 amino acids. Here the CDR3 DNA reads TGTGCCATCAGTGAGTCGCCAGCCTACAATGAGCAGTTCTTC. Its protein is CAISESPAYNEQFF.

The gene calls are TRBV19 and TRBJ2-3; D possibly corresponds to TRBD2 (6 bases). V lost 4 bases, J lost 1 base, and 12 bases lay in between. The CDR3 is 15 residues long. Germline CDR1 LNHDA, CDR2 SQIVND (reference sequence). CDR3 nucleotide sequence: TGTGCCAGTAGTACAGAGCGGGTCGGCACAGATACGCAGTATTTT. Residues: CASSTERVGTDTQYF.

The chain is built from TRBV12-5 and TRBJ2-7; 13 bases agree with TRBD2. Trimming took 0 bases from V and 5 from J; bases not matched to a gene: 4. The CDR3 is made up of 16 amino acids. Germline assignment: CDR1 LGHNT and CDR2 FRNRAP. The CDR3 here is CASGLVTSGRIHEQYF. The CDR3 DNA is TGTGCTAGTGGTTTGGTGACTAGCGGGAGGATCCACGAGCAGTACTTC.

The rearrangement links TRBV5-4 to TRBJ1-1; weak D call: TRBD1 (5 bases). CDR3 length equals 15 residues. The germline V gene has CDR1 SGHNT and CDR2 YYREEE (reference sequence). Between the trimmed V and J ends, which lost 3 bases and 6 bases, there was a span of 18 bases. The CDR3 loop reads CASSYGSGRDAEAFF. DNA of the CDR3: TGTGCCAGCAGCTACGGTTCAGGGAGGGACGCTGAAGCTTTCTTT.

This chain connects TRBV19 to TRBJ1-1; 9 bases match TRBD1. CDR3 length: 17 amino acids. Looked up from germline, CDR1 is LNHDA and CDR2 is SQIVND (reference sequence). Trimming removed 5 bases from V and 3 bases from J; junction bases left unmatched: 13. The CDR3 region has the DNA TGTGCCAGTAGTCGGGATCCGGGACAGGGCGATGACACTGAAGCTTTCTTT. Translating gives CASSRDPGQGDDTEAFF. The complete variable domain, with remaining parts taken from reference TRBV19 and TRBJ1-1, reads DGGITQSPKYLFRKEGQNVTLSCEQNLNHDAMYWYRQDPGQGLRLIYYSQIVNDFQKGDIAEGYSVSREKKESFPLTVTSAQKNPTAFYLCASSRDPGQGDDTEAFFGQGTRLTVV.

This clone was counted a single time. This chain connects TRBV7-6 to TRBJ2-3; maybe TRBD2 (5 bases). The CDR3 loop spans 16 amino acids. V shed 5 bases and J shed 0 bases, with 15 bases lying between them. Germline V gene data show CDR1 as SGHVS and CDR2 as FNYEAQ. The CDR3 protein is CASSLRGAQSTDTQYF. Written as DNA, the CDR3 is TGTGCCAGCAGCCTACGGGGAGCCCAGAGCACAGATACGCAGTATTTT.